Sequencing of this T cell receptor beta chain was carried out in a study of T cell responses to AZD1222 COVID-19 vaccine. Study outcomes and limitations: Reportedly, close to half of spike-specific TCRs are directed against unmutated variant regions. Repertoires in all cases were sampled only once the peak T cell response had passed.

Data came from immunoSEQ multiplex PCR; TCRdb stores just in-frame clones and leaves some out. The sample has approximately 150,000 clones, more than 70% seen once; the top ten hold 2.2%. From germline, CDR1 is DFQATT and CDR2 SNEGSKA (reference sequence). The V and J ends lost 3 bases and 8 bases respectively, with 10 bases between them. The CDR3 contains 11 residues. In the case of this clone: Its antigen is not known.

This material consisted of peripheral blood, taken on day 0 of AZD1222 vaccination. The V gene is TRBV20-1, the J gene TRBJ1-2, with D uncertain. The TCR sequence derives from an adult in good health. The CDR3 region has the DNA TGCAGTGCTAGTAGAGGGAACGGCTACACCTTC. It codes for CSASRGNGYTF.